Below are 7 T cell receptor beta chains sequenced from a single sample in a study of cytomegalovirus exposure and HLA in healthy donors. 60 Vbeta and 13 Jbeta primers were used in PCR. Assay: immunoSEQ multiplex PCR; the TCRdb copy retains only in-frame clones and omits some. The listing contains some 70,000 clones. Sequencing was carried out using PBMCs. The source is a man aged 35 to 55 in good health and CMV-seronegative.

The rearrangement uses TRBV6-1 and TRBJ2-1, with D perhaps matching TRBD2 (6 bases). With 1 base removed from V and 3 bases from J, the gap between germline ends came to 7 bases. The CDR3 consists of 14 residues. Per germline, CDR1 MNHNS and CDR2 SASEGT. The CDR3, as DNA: TGTGCCAGCAGTGAAGGGGGAGGCTACAATGAGCAGTTCTTC. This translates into CASSEGGGYNEQFF.

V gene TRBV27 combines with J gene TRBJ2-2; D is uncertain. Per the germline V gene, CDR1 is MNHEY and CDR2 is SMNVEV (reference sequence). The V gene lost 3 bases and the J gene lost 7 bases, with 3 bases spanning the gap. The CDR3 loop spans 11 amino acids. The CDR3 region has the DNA TGTGCCAGCAGTTTGTACGGGGAGCTGTTTTTT. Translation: CASSLYGELFF.

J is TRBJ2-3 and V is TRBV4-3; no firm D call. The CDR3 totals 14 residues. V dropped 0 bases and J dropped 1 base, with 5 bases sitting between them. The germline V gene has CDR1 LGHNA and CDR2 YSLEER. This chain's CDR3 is CASSQDEGTDTQYF. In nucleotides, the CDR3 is TGCGCCAGCAGCCAAGATGAGGGCACAGATACGCAGTATTTT.

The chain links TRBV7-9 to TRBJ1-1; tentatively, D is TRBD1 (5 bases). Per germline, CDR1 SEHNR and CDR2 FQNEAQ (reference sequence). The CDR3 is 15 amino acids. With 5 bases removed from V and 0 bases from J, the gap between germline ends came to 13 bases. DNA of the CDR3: TGTGCCAGCAGCCCTGGCAAGGGGCTGAACACTGAAGCTTTCTTT. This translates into CASSPGKGLNTEAFF.

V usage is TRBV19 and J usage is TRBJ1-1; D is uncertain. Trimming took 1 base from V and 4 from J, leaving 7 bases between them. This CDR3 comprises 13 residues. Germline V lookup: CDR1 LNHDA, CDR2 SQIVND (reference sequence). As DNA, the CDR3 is TGTGCCAGTAGTATAGCCTTATCCACTGAAGCTTTCTTT. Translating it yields CASSIALSTEAFF.

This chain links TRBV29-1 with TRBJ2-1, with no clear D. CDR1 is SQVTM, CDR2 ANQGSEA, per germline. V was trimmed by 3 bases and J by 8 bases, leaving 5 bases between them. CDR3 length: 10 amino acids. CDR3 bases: TGCAGCGTTGATGCGGATGAGCAGTTCTTC. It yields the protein CSVDADEQFF.

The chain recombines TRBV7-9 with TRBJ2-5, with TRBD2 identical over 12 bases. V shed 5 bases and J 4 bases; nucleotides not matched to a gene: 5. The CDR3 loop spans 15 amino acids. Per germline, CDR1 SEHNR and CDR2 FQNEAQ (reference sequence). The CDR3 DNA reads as TGTGCCAGCAGCCGGACTAGCGGGATAGGAGAGACCCAGTACTTC. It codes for CASSRTSGIGETQYF.